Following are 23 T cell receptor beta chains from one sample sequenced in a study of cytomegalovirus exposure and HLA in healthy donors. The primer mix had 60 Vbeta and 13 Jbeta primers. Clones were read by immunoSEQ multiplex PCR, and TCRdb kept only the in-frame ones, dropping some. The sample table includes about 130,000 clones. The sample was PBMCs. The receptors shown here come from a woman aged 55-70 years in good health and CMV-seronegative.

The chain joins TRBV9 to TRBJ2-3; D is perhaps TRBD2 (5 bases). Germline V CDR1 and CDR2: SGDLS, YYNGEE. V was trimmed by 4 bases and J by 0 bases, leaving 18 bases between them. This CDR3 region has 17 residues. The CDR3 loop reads CASSSTLRGSSTDTQYF. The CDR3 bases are TGTGCCAGCAGCTCTACCCTTCGAGGGTCTAGCACAGATACGCAGTATTTT.

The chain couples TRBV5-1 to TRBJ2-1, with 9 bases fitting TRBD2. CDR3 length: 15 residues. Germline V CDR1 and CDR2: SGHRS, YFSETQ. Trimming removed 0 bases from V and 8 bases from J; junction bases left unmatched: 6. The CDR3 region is CASSLASAGGHEQFF. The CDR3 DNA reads TGCGCCAGCAGCTTGGCGTCGGCGGGAGGGCATGAGCAGTTCTTC.

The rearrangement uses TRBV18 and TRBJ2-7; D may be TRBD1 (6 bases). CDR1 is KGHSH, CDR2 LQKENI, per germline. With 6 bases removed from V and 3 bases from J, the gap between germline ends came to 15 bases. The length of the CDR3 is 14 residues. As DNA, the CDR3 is TGTGCCAGCTCTCTGACAGGACCAGGCTACGAGCAGTACTTC. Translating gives CASSLTGPGYEQYF. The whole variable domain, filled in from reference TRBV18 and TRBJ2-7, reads NAGVMQNPRHLVRRRGQEARLRCSPMKGHSHVYWYRQLPEEGLKFMVYLQKENIIDESGMPKERFSAEFPKEGPSILRIQQVVRGDSAAYFCASSLTGPGYEQYFGPGTRLTVT.

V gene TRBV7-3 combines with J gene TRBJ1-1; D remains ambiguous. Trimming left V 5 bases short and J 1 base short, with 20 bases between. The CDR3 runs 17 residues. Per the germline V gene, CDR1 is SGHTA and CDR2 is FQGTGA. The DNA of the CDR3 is TGTGCCAGCAGCAAAAGTTTACGGAGTTTGTCGAACACTGAAGCTTTCTTT. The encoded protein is CASSKSLRSLSNTEAFF.

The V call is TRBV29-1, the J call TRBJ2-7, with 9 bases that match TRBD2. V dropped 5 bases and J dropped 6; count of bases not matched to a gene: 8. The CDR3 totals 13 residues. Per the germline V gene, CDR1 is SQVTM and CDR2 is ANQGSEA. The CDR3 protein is CSVRAGGVPEQYF. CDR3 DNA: TGCAGCGTTCGGGCGGGAGGGGTTCCCGAGCAGTACTTC.

The CDR3 region has the DNA TGTGCCAGTACCTCGTCGGAACACCCGACTAACACCGGGGAGCTGTTTTTT. Its protein product is CASTSSEHPTNTGELFF. This rearrangement joins TRBV14 to TRBJ2-2; no clear D. The germline V and J ends were trimmed by 9 bases and 2 bases, with 22 bases remaining between them. There are 17 residues in the CDR3. Germline V gene data show CDR1 as SGHDN and CDR2 as FVKESK.

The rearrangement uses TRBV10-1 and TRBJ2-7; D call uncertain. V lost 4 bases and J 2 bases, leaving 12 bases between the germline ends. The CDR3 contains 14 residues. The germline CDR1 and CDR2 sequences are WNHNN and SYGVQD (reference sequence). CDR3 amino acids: CASSAAGPPYEQYF. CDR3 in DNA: TGCGCCAGCAGTGCTGCTGGGCCCCCCTACGAGCAGTACTTC.

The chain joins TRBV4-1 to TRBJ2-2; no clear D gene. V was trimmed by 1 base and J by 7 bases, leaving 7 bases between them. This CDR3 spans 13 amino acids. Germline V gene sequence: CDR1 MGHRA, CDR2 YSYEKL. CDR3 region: CASSQAESGELFF. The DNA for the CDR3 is TGCGCCAGCAGCCAAGCCGAGAGCGGGGAGCTGTTTTTT.

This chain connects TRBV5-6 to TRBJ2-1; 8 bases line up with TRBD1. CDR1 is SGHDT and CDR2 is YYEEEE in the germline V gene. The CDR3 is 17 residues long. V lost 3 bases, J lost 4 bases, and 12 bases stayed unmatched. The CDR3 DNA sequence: TGTGCCAGCAGCTCTCAGGGGGCTACCTCTTATTACAATGAGCAGTTCTTC. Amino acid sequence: CASSSQGATSYYNEQFF.

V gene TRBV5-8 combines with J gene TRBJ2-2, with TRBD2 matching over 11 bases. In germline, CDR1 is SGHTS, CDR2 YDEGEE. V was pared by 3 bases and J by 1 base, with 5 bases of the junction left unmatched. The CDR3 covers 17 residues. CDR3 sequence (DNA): TGTGCCAGCAGCTCTACCGGGACTAGCGGGAACACCGGGGAGCTGTTTTTT. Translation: CASSSTGTSGNTGELFF.

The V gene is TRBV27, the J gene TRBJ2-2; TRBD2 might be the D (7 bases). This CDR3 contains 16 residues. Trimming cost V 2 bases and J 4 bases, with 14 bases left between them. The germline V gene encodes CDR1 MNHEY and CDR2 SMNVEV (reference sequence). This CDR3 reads CASSLRGAASTGELFF. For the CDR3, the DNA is TGTGCCAGCAGTTTACGGGGGGCCGCCAGCACCGGGGAGCTGTTTTTT.

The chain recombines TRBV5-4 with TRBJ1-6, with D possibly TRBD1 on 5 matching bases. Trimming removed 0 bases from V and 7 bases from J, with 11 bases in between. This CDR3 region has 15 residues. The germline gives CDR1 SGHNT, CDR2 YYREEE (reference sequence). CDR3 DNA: TGTGCCAGCAGCTTGGAGCTGGGGGGAAATTCACCCCTCCACTTT. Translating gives CASSLELGGNSPLHF.

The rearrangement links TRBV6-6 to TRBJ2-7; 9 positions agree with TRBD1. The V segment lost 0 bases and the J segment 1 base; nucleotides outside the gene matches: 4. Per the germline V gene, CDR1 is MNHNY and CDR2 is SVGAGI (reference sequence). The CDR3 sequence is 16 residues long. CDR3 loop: CASSYSPGTGSYEQYF. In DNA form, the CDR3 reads TGTGCCAGCAGTTACTCGCCCGGGACAGGGTCCTACGAGCAGTACTTC.

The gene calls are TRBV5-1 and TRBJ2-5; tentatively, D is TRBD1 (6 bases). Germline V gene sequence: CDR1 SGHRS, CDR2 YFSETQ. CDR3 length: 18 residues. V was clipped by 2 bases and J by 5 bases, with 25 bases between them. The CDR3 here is CASSFWQGISTKAETQYF. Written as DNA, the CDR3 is TGCGCCAGCAGCTTTTGGCAGGGGATTTCCACTAAAGCGGAGACCCAGTACTTC.

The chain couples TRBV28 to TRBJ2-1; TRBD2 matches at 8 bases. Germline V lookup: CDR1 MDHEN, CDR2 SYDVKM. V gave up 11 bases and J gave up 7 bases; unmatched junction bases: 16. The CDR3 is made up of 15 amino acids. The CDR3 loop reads CACTKGGAGVNEQFF. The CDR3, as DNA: TGTGCCTGTACAAAGGGGGGAGCGGGAGTAAATGAGCAGTTCTTC.

The CDR3 spells CASSLDPREGLGETQYF. The CDR3 nucleotides read TGTGCCAGCAGCTTGGATCCGCGGGAGGGCCTCGGGGAGACCCAGTACTTC. The chain has TRBV5-4 and TRBJ2-5; the match to TRBD2 covers 9 bases. The trim removed 0 bases at V and 5 bases at J, leaving 11 bases unmatched. The CDR3 loop spans 17 amino acids. CDR1 is SGHNT and CDR2 is YYREEE in the germline V gene (reference sequence).

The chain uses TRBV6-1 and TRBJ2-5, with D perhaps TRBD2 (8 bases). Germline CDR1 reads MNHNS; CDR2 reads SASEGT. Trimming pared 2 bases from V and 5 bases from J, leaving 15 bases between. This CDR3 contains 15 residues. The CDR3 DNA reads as TGTGCCAGCAGTGAAAACAGGGGCGGGGGGGAGACCCAGTACTTC. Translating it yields CASSENRGGGETQYF.

CDR3 nucleotides: TGCGCCAGCAGCTTGACGGCAGGGGTGAACACTGAAGCTTTCTTT. It codes for CASSLTAGVNTEAFF. The chain links TRBV5-1 to TRBJ1-1; D is possibly TRBD1 (6 bases). CDR3 length: 15 residues. V lost 1 base and J lost 0, with 10 bases in between. Germline lookup yields CDR1 SGHRS and CDR2 YFSETQ.

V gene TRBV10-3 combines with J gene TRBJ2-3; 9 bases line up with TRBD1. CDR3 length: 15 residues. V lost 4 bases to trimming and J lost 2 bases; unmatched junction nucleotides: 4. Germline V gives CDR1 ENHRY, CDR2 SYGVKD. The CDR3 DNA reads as TGTGCCATCAGTGTACAGGGGGCCCCCACAGATACGCAGTATTTT. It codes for CAISVQGAPTDTQYF.

The CDR3 reads CASSVAPDVGAWQPQHF. CDR3 DNA: TGTGCCAGCAGTGTCGCCCCTGACGTGGGGGCATGGCAGCCCCAGCATTTT. This chain links TRBV6-1 with TRBJ1-5; D perhaps matches TRBD1 (6 bases). The CDR3 is 17 residues long. Germline V gives CDR1 MNHNS, CDR2 SASEGT. V gave up 4 bases and J gave up 7 bases, with 23 bases separating them.

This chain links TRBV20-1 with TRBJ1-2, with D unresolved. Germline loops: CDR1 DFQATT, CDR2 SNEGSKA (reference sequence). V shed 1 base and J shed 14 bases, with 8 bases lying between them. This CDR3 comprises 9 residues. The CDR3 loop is CSARVTPTF. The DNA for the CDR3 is TGCAGTGCTAGAGTTACTCCGACCTTC.

CDR3 sequence: CASSDPPFPNQPQHF. The CDR3 DNA reads as TGTGCCAGCAGTGACCCTCCTTTTCCTAATCAGCCCCAGCATTTT. V is TRBV6-4 and J is TRBJ1-5, with unresolved D. V lost 2 bases and J lost 4, with 12 bases in between. The germline V gene encodes CDR1 MRHNA and CDR2 SNTAGT. This CDR3 region has 15 residues.

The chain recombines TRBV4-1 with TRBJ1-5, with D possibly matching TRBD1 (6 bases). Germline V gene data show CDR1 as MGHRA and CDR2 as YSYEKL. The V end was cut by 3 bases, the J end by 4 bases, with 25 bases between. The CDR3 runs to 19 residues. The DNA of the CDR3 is TGCGCCAGCAGCCAGGAGATTCAGACGGACAGCCACACTAATCAGCCCCAGCATTTT. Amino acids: CASSQEIQTDSHTNQPQHF.